This T cell receptor (beta chain) was sequenced in a study of cytomegalovirus exposure and HLA in healthy donors. 60 Vbeta and 13 Jbeta primers were used in PCR. Repertoires were generated with immunoSEQ multiplex PCR, while TCRdb's copy carries only in-frame clones and drops some. The top ten hold roughly 3.1% of the sample, which has around 53,000 clones, 70% to 85% seen once. The CDR3 length is 14 residues. CDR1 and CDR2 (germline): LGHNA, YSLEER. V shed 6 bases, J shed 4 bases, and the junction held 1 base outside the gene matches. This rearrangement joins TRBV4-3 to TRBJ2-3, with 13 bases that match TRBD2. The origin of this receptor is a man in his forties or fifties in good health and CMV-seronegative. Input material: PBMCs. CDR3 region: CASRTSGGSDTQYF. The CDR3 coding sequence is TGCGCCAGCAGGACTAGCGGGGGGTCAGATACGCAGTATTTT.